This TCR beta chain came from a study of blood T cell repertoires in COVID-19. The assay was immunoSEQ multiplex PCR, and TCRdb's table has in-frame clones only and misses some. The table includes 250,000 or so clones, roughly nine tenths detected once. Looked up from germline, CDR1 is MDHEN and CDR2 is SYDVKM. Deletions cut 6 bases from V and 4 bases from J, with 12 bases between. This CDR3 spans 13 amino acids. This clone was counted many times. Researchers sorted participants into cohorts using their self-reported clinical history. Recovered Cohort 3 donors showed two negative PCRs, clearance, or symptom resolution.

Sequencing was performed on PBMCs or T cells enriched from blood (not recorded which). The clonotype originates from a woman younger than 30 who had recovered from COVID-19. This chain joins TRBV28 and TRBJ1-2; D might be TRBD1 (5 bases). The DNA for the CDR3 is TGTGCCAGCAGGTACCCGGGACTCTATGGCTACACCTTC. Its protein product is CASRYPGLYGYTF.